The present T cell receptor beta chain was sequenced within a study of blood T cell repertoires in COVID-19. Study overall: The samples span acute and convalescent COVID-19 from the United States, Italy and Spain. In each case, the material was cDNA or gDNA derived from T cells, B-cell-depleted T cells, or PBMCs.

In the original processing: Nucleated cell counts were estimated from reference gene primer amplification. Profiling relied on immunoSEQ multiplex PCR, and the TCRdb table lists in-frame clones only, not all of them. Clonal size and the V and J genes are those of that table, whereas D and trimming came from the DNA. The sample lists about 120,000 clones, less than 85% occurring once. The V gene's germline CDR1 is SGHAT and CDR2 FQNNGV. Trimming took 4 bases from V and 5 from J; bases not matched to a gene: 10. The length of the CDR3 is 15 residues. The specimen sequenced was peripheral blood. V and J are TRBV11-2 and TRBJ1-2, with 7 nucleotides matching TRBD1. This sequence originates from a woman older than 75 with acute or convalescent COVID-19. CDR3 region: CASSSGRGQLYGYTF. CDR3 coding DNA: TGTGCCAGCAGCTCGGGCCGGGGACAGTTATATGGCTACACCTTC. The variable domain in full, with the rest retrieved from reference TRBV11-2 and TRBJ1-2, is EAGVAQSPRYKIIEKRQSVAFWCNPISGHATLYWYQQILGQGPKLLIQFQNNGVVDDSQLPKDRFSAERLKGVDSTLKIQPAKLEDSAVYLCASSSGRGQLYGYTFGSGTRLTVV.